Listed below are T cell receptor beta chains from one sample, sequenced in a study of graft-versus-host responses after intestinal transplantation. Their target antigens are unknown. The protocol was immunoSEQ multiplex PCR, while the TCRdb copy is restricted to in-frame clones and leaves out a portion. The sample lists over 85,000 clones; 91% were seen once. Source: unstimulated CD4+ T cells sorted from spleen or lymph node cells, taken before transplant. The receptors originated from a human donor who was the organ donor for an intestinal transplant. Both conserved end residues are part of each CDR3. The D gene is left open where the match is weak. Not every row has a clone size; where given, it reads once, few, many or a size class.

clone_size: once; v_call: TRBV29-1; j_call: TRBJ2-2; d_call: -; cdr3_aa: CSVDGGHAGELFF; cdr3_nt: TGCAGCGTTGACGGGGGGCATGCCGGGGAGCTGTTTTTT
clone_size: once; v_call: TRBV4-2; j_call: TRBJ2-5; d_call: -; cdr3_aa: CASSSDGQGTQYF; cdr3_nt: TGTGCCAGCAGCTCCGACGGGCAGGGGACCCAGTACTTC
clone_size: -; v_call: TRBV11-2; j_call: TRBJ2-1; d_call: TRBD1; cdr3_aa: CASSLFGWTGDNEQFF; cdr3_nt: TGTGCCAGCAGCCTATTTGGTTGGACAGGAGACAATGAGCAGTTCTTC
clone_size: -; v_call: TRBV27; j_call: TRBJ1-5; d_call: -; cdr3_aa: CASSYAGARNQPQHF; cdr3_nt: TGTGCCAGCAGTTACGCAGGGGCTCGAAATCAGCCCCAGCATTTT
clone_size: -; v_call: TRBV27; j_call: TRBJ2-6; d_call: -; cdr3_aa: CASSRRPRSLSGANVLTF; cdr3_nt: TGTGCCAGCTCCCGGAGGCCAAGGTCTCTCTCTGGGGCCAACGTCCTGACTTTC
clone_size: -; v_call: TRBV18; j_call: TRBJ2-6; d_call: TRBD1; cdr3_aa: CASSASNRGSIGANVLTF; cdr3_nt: TGTGCCAGCTCAGCATCCAACAGGGGGAGCATTGGGGCCAACGTCCTGACTTTC
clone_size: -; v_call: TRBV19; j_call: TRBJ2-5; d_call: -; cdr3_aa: CASSRRGQIQETQYF; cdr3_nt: TGTGCCAGTAGTAGAAGAGGACAGATCCAAGAGACCCAGTACTTC
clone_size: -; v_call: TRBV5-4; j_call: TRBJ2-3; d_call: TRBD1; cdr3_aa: CASSGQGLYTDTQYF; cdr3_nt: TGTGCCAGCAGCGGACAGGGACTTTACACAGATACGCAGTATTTT
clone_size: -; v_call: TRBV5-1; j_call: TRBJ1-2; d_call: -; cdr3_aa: CASSATNVADGYGYTF; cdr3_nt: TGCGCCAGCAGCGCAACTAATGTGGCAGATGGGTATGGCTACACCTTC
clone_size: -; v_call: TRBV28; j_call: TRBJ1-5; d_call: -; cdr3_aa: CASSLSSHRVNQPQHF; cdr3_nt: TGTGCCAGCAGTTTATCCTCCCACAGGGTAAATCAGCCCCAGCATTTT
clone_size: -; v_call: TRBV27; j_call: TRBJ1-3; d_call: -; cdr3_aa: CASSPSVTGNTIYF; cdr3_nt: TGTGCCAGCAGTCCGTCGGTCACTGGAAACACCATATATTTT
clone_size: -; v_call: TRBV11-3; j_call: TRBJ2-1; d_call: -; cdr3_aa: CASSSHPGQNNEQFF; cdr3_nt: TGTGCCAGCAGCTCCCACCCCGGACAGAACAATGAGCAGTTCTTC
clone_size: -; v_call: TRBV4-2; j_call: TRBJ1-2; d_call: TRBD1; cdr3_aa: CASSRSGTGGGYGYTF; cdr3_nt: TGTGCCAGCAGCCGATCCGGGACAGGGGGCGGCTATGGCTACACCTTC
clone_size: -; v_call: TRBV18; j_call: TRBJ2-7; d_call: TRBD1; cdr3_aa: CASSHTGGASYEQYF; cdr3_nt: TGTGCCAGCTCTCATACAGGGGGCGCCTCCTACGAGCAGTACTTC
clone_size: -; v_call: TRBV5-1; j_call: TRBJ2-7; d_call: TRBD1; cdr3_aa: CASSLAPGQFDFSYEQYF; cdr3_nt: TGCGCCAGCAGCTTGGCCCCGGGACAGTTTGACTTCTCCTACGAGCAGTACTTC
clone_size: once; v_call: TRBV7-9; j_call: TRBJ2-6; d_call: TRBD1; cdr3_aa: CASSSGGAGANVLTF; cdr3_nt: TGTGCCAGCAGCTCAGGGGGAGCTGGGGCCAACGTCCTGACTTTC
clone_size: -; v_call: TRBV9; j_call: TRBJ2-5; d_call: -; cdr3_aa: CASSVEGHETQYF; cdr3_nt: TGTGCCAGCAGCGTAGAAGGACATGAGACCCAGTACTTC
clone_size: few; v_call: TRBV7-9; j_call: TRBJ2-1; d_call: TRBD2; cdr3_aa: CASSFGTSGYNEQFF; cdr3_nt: TGTGCCAGCAGCTTCGGGACTAGCGGGTACAATGAGCAGTTCTTC
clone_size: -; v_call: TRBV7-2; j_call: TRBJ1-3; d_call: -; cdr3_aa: CASSLGGRNTIYF; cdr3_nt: TGTGCCAGCAGCTTAGGAGGTCGAAACACCATATATTTT
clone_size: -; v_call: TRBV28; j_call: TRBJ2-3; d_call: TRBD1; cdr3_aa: CASSITGGIPKRNADSNTQYF; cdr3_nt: TGTGCCAGCAGTATCACAGGGGGGATCCCTAAACGAAATGCTGACTCAAATACGCAGTATTTT
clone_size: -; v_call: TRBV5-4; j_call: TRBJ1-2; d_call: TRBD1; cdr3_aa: CASSLDRGNYGYTF; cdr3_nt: TGTGCCAGCAGCCTGGACAGGGGGAACTATGGCTACACCTTC
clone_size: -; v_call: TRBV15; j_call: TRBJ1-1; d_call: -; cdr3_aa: CATSRAAEGTEAFF; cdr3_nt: TGTGCCACCAGCAGAGCGGCCGAGGGCACTGAAGCTTTCTTT
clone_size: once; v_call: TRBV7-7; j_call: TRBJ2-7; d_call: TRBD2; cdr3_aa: CASRASGGTYEQYF; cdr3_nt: TGTGCCAGCAGAGCTAGCGGGGGGACCTACGAGCAGTACTTC
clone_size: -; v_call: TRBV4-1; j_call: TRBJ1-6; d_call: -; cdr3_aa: CASSQDRGRFTQNSPLHF; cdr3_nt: TGCGCCAGCAGCCAAGATCGAGGGAGGTTCACCCAAAATTCACCCCTCCACTTT
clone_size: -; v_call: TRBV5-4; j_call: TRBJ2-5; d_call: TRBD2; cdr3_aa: CASSASAGGVETQYF; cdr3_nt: TGTGCCAGCAGCGCTTCCGCGGGGGGTGTGGAGACCCAGTACTTC
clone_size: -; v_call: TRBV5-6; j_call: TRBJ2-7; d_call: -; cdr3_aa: CASSPAGRGFGEQYF; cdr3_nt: TGTGCCAGCAGCCCTGCTGGGAGGGGGTTCGGCGAGCAGTACTTC
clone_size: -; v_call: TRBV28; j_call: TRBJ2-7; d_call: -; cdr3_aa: CASSFYGGGLSDEQYF; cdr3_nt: TGTGCCAGCAGTTTCTATGGGGGGGGGCTTTCGGACGAGCAGTACTTC
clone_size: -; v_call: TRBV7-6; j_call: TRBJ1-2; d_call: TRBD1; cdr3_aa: CASSNDRAYGYTF; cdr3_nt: TGTGCCAGCAGCAACGACAGGGCCTATGGCTACACCTTC
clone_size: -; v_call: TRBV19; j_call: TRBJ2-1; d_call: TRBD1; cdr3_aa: CASSTPGGSLYNEQFF; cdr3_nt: TGTGCCAGTAGTACCCCAGGGGGCTCCCTCTACAATGAGCAGTTCTTC
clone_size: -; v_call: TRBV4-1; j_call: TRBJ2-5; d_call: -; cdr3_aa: CASSQERFGGETQYF; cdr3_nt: TGCGCCAGCAGCCAAGAGAGGTTCGGTGGAGAGACCCAGTACTTC
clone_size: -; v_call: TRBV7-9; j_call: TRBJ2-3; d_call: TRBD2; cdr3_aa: CASSGRTSGSTDTQYF; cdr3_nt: TGTGCCAGCAGCGGGCGGACTAGCGGGTCCACAGATACGCAGTATTTT